The 17 T cell receptor beta chains below were found in one sample sequenced in a study of cytomegalovirus exposure and HLA in healthy donors. Primers included in the PCR were 60 Vbeta and 13 Jbeta primers. Clones were read by immunoSEQ multiplex PCR, and TCRdb kept only the in-frame ones, dropping some. The sample contains about 150,000 clones, approximately 80% of which appear only once. Sequenced: PBMCs. Receptors were obtained from a man younger than 40 in good health and CMV-seropositive.

The CDR3 spells CASSFDGTEFYEQYF. CDR3 DNA sequence: TGCGCCAGCAGCTTCGACGGGACAGAATTCTACGAGCAGTACTTC. The chain links TRBV5-1 to TRBJ2-7; the match to TRBD1 covers 7 bases. Trimming took 2 bases from V and 3 from J; bases not matched to a gene: 8. The CDR3 covers 15 residues. CDR1 SGHRS and CDR2 YFSETQ come from the germline V gene.

V gene TRBV28 combines with J gene TRBJ2-7; D perhaps matches TRBD1 (5 bases). There are 15 residues in the CDR3. Looked up from germline, CDR1 is MDHEN and CDR2 is SYDVKM. V lost 6 bases, J lost 2 bases, and 17 bases lay in between. In DNA form, the CDR3 reads TGTGCCAGCAGCAAATTATGGACAAACACCTACGAGCAGTACTTC. This gives the protein CASSKLWTNTYEQYF.

In this sample, this clone turned up a few times. V and J are TRBV28 and TRBJ1-5, with unresolved D. There are 13 residues in the CDR3. With 6 bases removed from V and 1 base from J, the gap between germline ends came to 7 bases. CDR1 and CDR2 (germline): MDHEN, SYDVKM. CDR3 sequence reads: CASREQSNQPQHF. The CDR3 nucleotides are TGTGCCAGCAGGGAACAGAGCAATCAGCCCCAGCATTTT.

This clone was counted only a few times. J is TRBJ2-3 and V is TRBV29-1; 11 nucleotides agree with TRBD2. From germline, CDR1 is SQVTM and CDR2 ANQGSEA. This CDR3 region has 17 residues. After removal of 3 bases from V and 3 bases from J, the junction contained 11 bases not matched to a gene. The CDR3 protein is CSVDNPLGLAVTDTQYF. The CDR3 nucleotides read TGCAGCGTTGATAATCCGTTGGGACTAGCGGTTACAGATACGCAGTATTTT.

The V gene is TRBV5-1, the J gene TRBJ2-7; D may be TRBD2 (5 bases). Trimming removed 4 bases at V and 5 bases at J, with 16 bases between. Per germline, CDR1 SGHRS and CDR2 YFSETQ. The CDR3 totals 14 residues. In DNA, the CDR3 is TGCGCCAGCAGCCTCCGCCGAGGGTCCCACGAGCAGTACTTC. It codes for CASSLRRGSHEQYF.

This clone was observed a handful of times. The genes are TRBV5-1 and TRBJ2-7, with 8 bases aligning to TRBD1. The junction had 7 bases not matched to a gene; V was cut back by 4 bases and J by 1 base. This CDR3 is 15 amino acids long. Per germline, CDR1 SGHRS and CDR2 YFSETQ. The CDR3 region is CASSIRQGTSYEQYF. The CDR3 DNA sequence: TGCGCCAGCAGCATACGACAGGGGACATCCTACGAGCAGTACTTC.

The chain has TRBV2 and TRBJ1-4; D unresolved. Between the trimmed V and J ends, which lost 3 bases and 8 bases, there was a span of 10 bases. Germline V gene lookup returns CDR1 SNHLY and CDR2 FYNNEI. The CDR3 sequence is 13 residues long. The CDR3 bases are TGTGCCAGCAGTGACGCGGAGTACGAAAAACTGTTTTTT. Its protein is CASSDAEYEKLFF.

The chain uses TRBV13 and TRBJ1-1; D is ambiguous. The CDR3 is 14 residues long. V shed 6 bases and J shed 2 bases, with 13 bases lying between them. Germline-derived CDR1 and CDR2 are PRHDT and FYEKMQ (reference sequence). The CDR3 DNA sequence: TGTGCCAGCAGTGGCCGGGGAAGAAACACTGAAGCTTTCTTT. Encoded protein: CASSGRGRNTEAFF. The whole variable domain, remainder taken from reference TRBV13 and TRBJ1-1, is AAGVIQSPRHLIKEKRETATLKCYPIPRHDTVYWYQQGPGQDPQFLISFYEKMQSDKGSIPDRFSAQQFSDYHSELNMSSLELGDSALYFCASSGRGRNTEAFFGQGTRLTVV.

This sequence joins TRBV5-1 and TRBJ2-1; D is uncertain. In germline, CDR1 is SGHRS, CDR2 YFSETQ. The V and J ends lost 4 bases and 1 base respectively, with 12 bases between them. This CDR3 is built from 15 residues. In nucleotides, the CDR3 is TGCGCCAGCAGCCACGGCGGCCTGTCCTACAATGAGCAGTTCTTC. Protein product: CASSHGGLSYNEQFF.

This chain uses TRBV28 with TRBJ1-5; TRBD1 aligns across 7 bases. V dropped 10 bases and J dropped 4; count of bases not matched to a gene: 7. Germline V gene lookup returns CDR1 MDHEN and CDR2 SYDVKM. The CDR3 is 13 amino acids. CDR3 DNA: TGTGCCACACAAAACAGGGGAAATCAGCCCCAGCATTTT. Translated: CATQNRGNQPQHF.

V usage is TRBV28 and J usage is TRBJ2-5; D gene unclear. Trimming removed 3 bases from V and 3 bases from J, with 8 bases in between. Germline-derived CDR1 and CDR2 are MDHEN and SYDVKM. This CDR3 has 13 amino acids. CDR3 residues: CASSFIPEETQYF. The CDR3 region has the DNA TGTGCCAGCAGTTTTATTCCGGAAGAGACCCAGTACTTC.

The chain is built from TRBV7-2 and TRBJ2-7; 9 nucleotides match TRBD2. CDR1 and CDR2 (germline): SGHTA, FQGNSA. The CDR3 loop spans 17 amino acids. V trimming: 1 base; J trimming: 2 bases; junction bases outside the gene matches: 9. CDR3 in amino acids: CASSLGGASGDTYEQYF. Here the CDR3 DNA reads TGTGCCAGCAGCTTAGGGGGGGCTAGCGGGGATACCTACGAGCAGTACTTC. The whole variable domain, filled in from reference TRBV7-2 and TRBJ2-7, reads GAGVSQSPSNKVTEKGKDVELRCDPISGHTALYWYRQSLGQGLEFLIYFQGNSAPDKSGLPSDRFSAERTGGSVSTLTIQRTQQEDSAVYLCASSLGGASGDTYEQYFGPGTRLTVT.

The chain has TRBV28 and TRBJ2-7; a weak D match, TRBD1 (6 bases). This CDR3 has 14 amino acids. The V gene's germline CDR1 is MDHEN and CDR2 SYDVKM. With 4 bases removed from V and 5 bases from J, the gap between germline ends came to 15 bases. CDR3 DNA: TGTGCCAGCAGTTCAACAGGGCCGTTCCACGAGCAGTACTTC. The encoded protein is CASSSTGPFHEQYF.

The rearrangement uses TRBV5-1 and TRBJ2-7; TRBD1 matches 7 bases. The junction had 3 bases not matched to a gene; V was cut back by 0 bases and J by 0 bases. CDR1 is SGHRS, CDR2 YFSETQ, per germline. The CDR3 spans 15 residues. In DNA, the CDR3 is TGCGCCAGCAGCTTGGGGGACAGTAGCTCCTACGAGCAGTACTTC. Translation: CASSLGDSSSYEQYF.

The V gene is TRBV7-9, the J gene TRBJ2-1; the match to TRBD2 covers 14 bases. V lost 5 bases to trimming and J lost 5 bases; unmatched junction nucleotides: 8. The CDR3 is made up of 17 amino acids. Germline V gene lookup returns CDR1 SEHNR and CDR2 FQNEAQ (reference sequence). The CDR3 nucleotides read TGTGCCAGCAGCCCTGGACTAGCGGGAGGACCCGACAATGAGCAGTTCTTC. Residues: CASSPGLAGGPDNEQFF.

This clone showed up just once. The chain couples TRBV2 to TRBJ2-7; 7 nucleotides agree with TRBD1. Germline-derived CDR1 and CDR2 are SNHLY and FYNNEI. The V and J ends lost 5 bases and 3 bases, in that order; junction bases with no gene match: 4. The length of the CDR3 is 13 residues. CDR3 protein: CASSRDRDYEQYF. Written as DNA, the CDR3 is TGTGCCAGCAGTAGGGACAGAGACTACGAGCAGTACTTC.

J is TRBJ1-1 and V is TRBV9; TRBD1 is a possible D gene (6 bases). From germline, CDR1 is SGDLS and CDR2 YYNGEE. Trimming cost V 2 bases and J 0 bases, with 17 bases left between them. The CDR3 extends over 17 amino acids. The CDR3 sequence is CASSVNPGDPLNTEAFF. The CDR3 DNA reads TGTGCCAGCAGCGTCAACCCAGGGGATCCCTTGAACACTGAAGCTTTCTTT. The full variable domain, completed using reference TRBV9 and TRBJ1-1, is DSGVTQTPKHLITATGQRVTLRCSPRSGDLSVYWYQQSLDQGLQFLIQYYNGEERAKGNILERFSAQQFPDLHSELNLSSLELGDSALYFCASSVNPGDPLNTEAFFGQGTRLTVV.